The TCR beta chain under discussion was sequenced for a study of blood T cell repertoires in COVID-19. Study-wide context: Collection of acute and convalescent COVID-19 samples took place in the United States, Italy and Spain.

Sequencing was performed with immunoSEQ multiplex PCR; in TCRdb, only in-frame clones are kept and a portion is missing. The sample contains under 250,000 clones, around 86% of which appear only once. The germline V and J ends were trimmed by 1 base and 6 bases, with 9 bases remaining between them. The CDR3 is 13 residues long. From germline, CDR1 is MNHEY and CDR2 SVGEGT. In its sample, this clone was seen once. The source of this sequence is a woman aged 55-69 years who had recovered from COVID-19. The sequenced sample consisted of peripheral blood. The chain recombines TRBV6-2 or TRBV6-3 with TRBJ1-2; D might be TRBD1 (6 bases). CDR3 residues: CASSYYRVDGYTF. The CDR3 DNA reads TGTGCCAGCAGTTACTACAGGGTGGATGGCTACACCTTC.